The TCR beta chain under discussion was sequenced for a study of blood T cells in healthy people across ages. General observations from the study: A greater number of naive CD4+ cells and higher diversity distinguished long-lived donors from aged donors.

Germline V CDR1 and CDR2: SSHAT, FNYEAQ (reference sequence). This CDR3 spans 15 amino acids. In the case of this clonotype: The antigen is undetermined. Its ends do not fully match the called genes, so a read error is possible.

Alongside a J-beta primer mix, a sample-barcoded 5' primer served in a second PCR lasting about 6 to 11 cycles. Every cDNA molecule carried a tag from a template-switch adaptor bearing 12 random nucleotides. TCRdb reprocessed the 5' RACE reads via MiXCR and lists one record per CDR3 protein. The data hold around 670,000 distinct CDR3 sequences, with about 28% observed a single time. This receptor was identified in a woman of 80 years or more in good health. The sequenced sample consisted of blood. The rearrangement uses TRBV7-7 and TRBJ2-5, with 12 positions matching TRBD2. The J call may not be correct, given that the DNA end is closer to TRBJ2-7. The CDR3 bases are TGTGCTAGCAGCACCACTAGCGGGGGGTTCTACGAGCAGTACTTC. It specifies CASSTTSGGFYEQYF.